This T cell receptor beta chain was obtained from a study of T cell repertoires in cytomegalovirus infection. A remark on this clonotype: Its cognate antigen is unknown.

TCRdb redid the calling of the reads with MiXCR, one entry per CDR3 protein. The data show a few hundred thousand distinct CDR3 sequences, 25% seen once. With 5 bases removed from V and 0 bases from J, the gap between germline ends came to 11 bases. CDR1 is SEHNR and CDR2 is FQNEAQ in the germline V gene (reference sequence). CDR3 length: 14 residues. The TCR comes from a human donor in good health (CMV status not recorded). Some clones in this sample may be carry-over from other donors' samples. V is TRBV7-9 and J is TRBJ2-7; D uncertain. The material sequenced was cultured PBMCs, taken from culture after CMV antigen stimulation. The CDR3 DNA reads TGTGCCAGCAGCAAAGGGTTTCCCTCCTACGAGCAGTACTTC. Amino acids: CASSKGFPSYEQYF.